This is a list of T cell receptor beta chains from one sample in a study of T cell repertoires in cytomegalovirus infection. One entry per CDR3 protein, called by TCRdb with MiXCR from the reads. The sample records under 850,000 distinct CDR3 sequences, 35% being singletons. Sequenced input: PBMCs. These receptors were taken from a human donor in good health (CMV status not recorded). Some clones in this sample may be carry-over from other donors' samples. CDR3s include the opening cysteine and the closing phenylalanine or tryptophan. The D gene is left open where the match is weak. Some rows mark clone size as missing; the rest say once, few, many or name a class of expanded clone.

TRBV7-8,TRBJ2-5,.,many,TGTGCCAGCAGCTCCGTTCCTACTAGAGAGACCCAGTACTTC,CASSSVPTRETQYF
TRBV4-1,TRBJ2-3,TRBD2,few,TGCGCCAGCAGCCAAGATAGGCTAGCGGTGACAGATACGCAGTATTTT,CASSQDRLAVTDTQYF
TRBV11-2,TRBJ2-1,.,.,TGTGCCAGCAGCTTCGACCCAAGCTCCTACAAGGAGCAGTTCTTC,CASSFDPSSYKEQFF
TRBV4-1,TRBJ2-7,.,few,TGCGCCAGCAGCCAAGCAACCCCATCATACGAGCAGTACTTC,CASSQATPSYEQYF
TRBV5-1,TRBJ2-1,.,.,TGCGCCAGCAGCCGGGGGACAGCCCTATCCTACAATGAGCAGTTCTTC,CASSRGTALSYNEQFF
TRBV27,TRBJ2-3,.,.,TGTGCCAGCAGGATACCCCCCGGGACAAAGGATACGCAGTATTTT,CASRIPPGTKDTQYF
TRBV7-6,TRBJ2-7,TRBD1,few,TGTGCCAGCAGCTTCGAACCGACAGGGGGCTACGAGCAGTACTTC,CASSFEPTGGYEQYF
TRBV3-1,TRBJ2-2,.,.,TGTGCCAGCAGCCAAGATAGTGGCGGGGAGCTGTTTTTT,CASSQDSGGELFF
TRBV7-9,TRBJ1-2,.,.,TGTGCCAGCAACCCACACAGGGAGTATGGCTACACCTTC,CASNPHREYGYTF
TRBV20-1,TRBJ1-1,.,.,TGCAGTGCCGCGGGACAACCGAACACTGAAGCTTTCTTT,CSAAGQPNTEAFF
TRBV7-6,TRBJ1-1,.,.,TGTGCCAGCAGCATGAATCTGAACACTGAAGCTTTCTTT,CASSMNLNTEAFF
TRBV24-1,TRBJ2-1,.,few,TGTGCCACCAGTGAACGGGGGGCGTACAATGAGCAGTTCTTC,CATSERGAYNEQFF
TRBV12-3/TRBV12-4,TRBJ1-5,.,.,TGTGCCAGCAGTTTTGGTACAATTAGCAATCAGCCCCAGCATTTT,CASSFGTISNQPQHF
TRBV12-3/TRBV12-4,TRBJ2-3,TRBD2,.,TGTGCCAGCAGTTTGCCCACGACTAGCGGCACAGATCCGCAGTATTTT,CASSLPTTSGTDPQYF
TRBV5-1,TRBJ2-7,TRBD2,.,TGCGCCAGCAGCTCGGGACTAGCGGGGCGGTACTCCTACGAGCAGTACTTC,CASSSGLAGRYSYEQYF
TRBV6-2/TRBV6-3,TRBJ2-2,.,few,TGTGCCAGCAGTTACGACCAGCGATTCGGGGAGCTGTTTTTT,CASSYDQRFGELFF
TRBV20-1,TRBJ2-1,.,few,TGCAGTGCTAGAGCCCCCGGCGGGCAGGGCAGAACATATGAGCAGTTCTTC,CSARAPGGQGRTYEQFF
TRBV24-1,TRBJ2-1,.,.,TGTGCCACCAGTGATTTGCTCGTGACTAAAAATGAGCAGTTCTTC,CATSDLLVTKNEQFF
TRBV7-2,TRBJ1-5,TRBD1,many,TGTGCCAGCAGCCTCAACAGGGGAGGTCAGCCCCAGCATTTT,CASSLNRGGQPQHF
TRBV28,TRBJ1-1,TRBD1,many,TGTGCCAGCAGTACTCCACCGGGACAGGGGGCGACGGGCACTGAAGCTTTCTTT,CASSTPPGQGATGTEAFF
TRBV7-8,TRBJ1-5,.,many,TGTGCCAGCAGCTTTCAAGGGTTCGATCAGCCCCAGCATTTT,CASSFQGFDQPQHF
TRBV20-1,TRBJ2-1,TRBD2,.,TGCAGTGCTGGGGGGCTAGCGGGAGTGGGTGAGCAGTTCTTC,CSAGGLAGVGEQFF
TRBV6-1,TRBJ2-7,.,.,TGTGCCAGCCGCATACGCGAGGGGCGCGACGAGCAGTACTTC,CASRIREGRDEQYF
TRBV28,TRBJ1-1,.,.,TGTGCCAGCAGAAAGGGGACAATAAACACTGAAGCTTTCTTT,CASRKGTINTEAFF
TRBV6-8,TRBJ2-2,TRBD2,.,TGTGCCAGCAGTTACGGGGGTCAACCGGGAGGCGGGGAGCTGTTTTTT,CASSYGGQPGGGELFF
TRBV19,TRBJ1-5,.,.,TGTGCCAGTAGTATTAAAGCCTCAGGGGTGAATCAGCCCCAGCATTTT,CASSIKASGVNQPQHF
TRBV10-3,TRBJ2-3,.,few,TGTGCCATCAGTGGCGGAGGGGGCGGCACAGATACGCAGTATTTT,CAISGGGGGTDTQYF
TRBV19,TRBJ1-2,.,few,TGTGCCAGTTCCGGGGGATCTGGCTACACCTTC,CASSGGSGYTF
TRBV4-1,TRBJ2-5,.,.,TGCGCCAGCAGCCAAGGGTACCAAGAGACCCAGTACTTC,CASSQGYQETQYF
TRBV28,TRBJ1-6,.,few,TGTGCCAGCAGCCCCGTGACGGTTTCACCCCTCCACTTT,CASSPVTVSPLHF
TRBV29-1,TRBJ2-7,TRBD1,many,TGCAGCGTTTGGACAGGGGGCTACGAGCAGTACTTC,CSVWTGGYEQYF
TRBV2,TRBJ1-5,TRBD1,.,TGTGCCAGCAGTGGACAGGGAATTCAGCCCCAGCATTTT,CASSGQGIQPQHF
TRBV6-6,TRBJ1-6,.,.,TGTGCCAGCAGTTACCTCCCAAGGGCTGTAAATTCACCCCTCCACTTT,CASSYLPRAVNSPLHF
TRBV2,TRBJ1-1,.,.,TGTGCCGGGGGGTTCTCCCTGAACACTGAAGCTTTCTTT,CAGGFSLNTEAFF
TRBV27,TRBJ2-4,TRBD2,once,TGTGCCAGCAGGAAGCGAGCGGGGGGGCATGCTTATCAGTACTTC,CASRKRAGGHAYQYF
TRBV19,TRBJ2-6,.,few,TGTGCCAGTATGCGGGGCAGGGGACTCTCTGGGGCCAACGTCCTGACTTTC,CASMRGRGLSGANVLTF
TRBV12-3/TRBV12-4,TRBJ1-4,.,.,TGTGCCAGCAGTTTAGCAGGGTGGGAAAAACTGTTTTTT,CASSLAGWEKLFF
TRBV7-2,TRBJ2-5,.,few,TGTGCCAGCAGCTCCCTATCTGGGGTAGATTGGACCCAGTACTTC,CASSSLSGVDWTQYF
TRBV11-2,TRBJ2-2,TRBD2,.,TGTGCCAGCAGCTTTTGGGAGGGGATCGTCGAGCTGTTTTTT,CASSFWEGIVELFF
TRBV7-2,TRBJ2-1,TRBD2,.,TGTGCCAGCAGCTTATGGGGCGGGGGGGCCTCTGAGCAGTTCTTC,CASSLWGGGASEQFF
TRBV19,TRBJ1-2,.,few,TGTGCCAGTAGTAAAATGTGGGTCGACAGGATCATCTATGGCTACACCTTC,CASSKMWVDRIIYGYTF
TRBV7-2,TRBJ1-2,.,few,TGTGCCAGCAGCCACCCTCTTGGTGGCTACACCTTC,CASSHPLGGYTF
TRBV27,TRBJ2-7,TRBD2,.,TGTGCCAGCAGTTTAGGGGGGGAACCCTCCGAGCAGTACTTC,CASSLGGEPSEQYF
TRBV7-6,TRBJ2-2,.,few,TGTGCTAGCAGCCACGCTAGCACCGGGGAGCTGTTTTTT,CASSHASTGELFF
TRBV28,TRBJ2-7,.,once,TGTGCCAGCAGTAGGAACTCCTACTCCTACGAGCAGTACTTC,CASSRNSYSYEQYF
TRBV25-1,TRBJ2-2,.,few,TGTGCCAGCAGTGAAGGGCAGACCTTCACCGGGGAGCTGTTTTTT,CASSEGQTFTGELFF
TRBV20-1,TRBJ1-1,.,few,TGCAGTGCTGAAGGGGCGTACACTGAAGCTTTCTTT,CSAEGAYTEAFF
TRBV18,TRBJ1-1,.,.,TGTGCCACCGCCCGGTCAGGGATAAGGACTGAAGCTTTCTTT,CATARSGIRTEAFF
TRBV20-1,TRBJ2-7,.,few,TGCAGTGCTAGAGATCCCTACGAGCAGTACTTC,CSARDPYEQYF